This T cell receptor beta chain was obtained from a study of radiotherapy plus CTLA-4 blockade in lung cancer (dated by TCRdb to 2017 to 2018). In terms of the full investigation: Objective responses occurred in roughly 19% of enrolled patients, and roughly 30% achieved disease control.

To prepare the library, the immunoSEQ multiplex PCR assay was applied. The clones in this table, taken by TCRdb from immuneACCESS, are in-frame only. Not every clone is retained; where verified, under half of the shortfall comes from an unresolved V gene, and the cause of the rest is unknown. For this sample the table gives some 60,000 clones, of which around 79% were detected only once. The leading ten clones occupy roughly 15% of the sample. This clone was observed a single time. Its antigen is still unknown. The input lacks base qualities; no much larger clone sits a single base away. In this study, focal radiation therapy paired with CTLA-4 blockade (ipilimumab) was tested in patients who had chemo-refractory metastatic non-small-cell lung cancer. General findings and caveats noted by the study authors: After treatment with radiotherapy and ipilimumab, TCR clones that originated in tumors expanded in peripheral blood. Early dynamic changes in blood T cell clones, together with increased serum interferon-beta after radiation, were reported as the strongest predictors of response.

V is cut by 4 bases and J by 2 bases, and the space between the germline ends is 11 bases. Sequences SGHDN (CDR1) and FVKESK (CDR2) are obtained from the germline V gene. The CDR3 numbers 14 residues from cysteine through phenylalanine. CDR3 DNA only is kept here, 42 bases in frame from base 1. This clonotype was sampled from a human donor with non-small cell lung cancer who had a complete response to radiotherapy plus ipilimumab. The material was peripheral blood, obtained from a patient treated with radiotherapy plus ipilimumab. The rearranged segments are TRBV14 and TRBJ1-2; no D gene can be assigned with confidence. The nucleotides read TGTGCCAGCAGCCCCCATCAGAAGAACTATGGCTACACCTTC. Protein translation: CASSPHQKNYGYTF.